This TCR beta chain was identified in a study of circulating CD8 cells and anti-PD-1 response in melanoma. On the study more broadly: Every 2 weeks, patients got 3 mg/kg nivolumab intravenously. General study points: Clonotype sharing was highest between DPOS and TIGIT subsets. Published repertoire comparisons used only baseline and M1 samples. Peptide assays on expanded sorted subsets replaced tumor-based reactivity testing.

Germline V gene data show CDR1 as LGHNA and CDR2 as YSLEER. This CDR3 is 14 amino acids long. Trimming pared 1 base from V and 3 bases from J, leaving 9 bases between. In its sample, this clonotype ranks as large. No antigen is known for it. From live CD3+CD8+TCRalphabeta+ cells, four PD-1 and/or TIGIT subsets were sorted. Each library started from about 14 ng of total RNA using the QIAseq Immune Repertoire TCR panel. TCRdb recomputed calls from the reads with MiXCR, one row per CDR3 protein. This sample has approximately 470 distinct CDR3 sequences, with approximately 5.9% found just once. This TCR derives from a human donor with melanoma. This rearrangement joins TRBV4-3 to TRBJ1-2; no definite D call. The sequencing here drew on CD8+ T cells from PBMCs, taken at baseline or after one month of anti-PD-1 therapy (not recorded which). The CDR3 DNA follows: TGCGCCAGCAGCCAAGTGGACGGCGACTATGGCTACACCTTC. Amino acid sequence: CASSQVDGDYGYTF.